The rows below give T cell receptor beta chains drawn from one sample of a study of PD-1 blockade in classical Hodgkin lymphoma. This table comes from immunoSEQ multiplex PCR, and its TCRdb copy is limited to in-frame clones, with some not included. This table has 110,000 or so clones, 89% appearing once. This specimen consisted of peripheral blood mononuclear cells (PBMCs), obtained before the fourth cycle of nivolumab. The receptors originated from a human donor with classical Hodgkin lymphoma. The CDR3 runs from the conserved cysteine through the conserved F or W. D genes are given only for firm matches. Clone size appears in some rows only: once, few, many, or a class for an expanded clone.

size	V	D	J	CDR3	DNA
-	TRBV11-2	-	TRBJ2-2	CASSTAGTTHTGELFF	TGTGCCAGCAGCACCGCCGGGACAACTCACACCGGGGAGCTGTTTTTT
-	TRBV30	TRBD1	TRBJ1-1	CAWSLQPGQGSTEAFF	TGTGCCTGGAGTTTACAGCCTGGACAGGGGAGCACTGAAGCTTTCTTT
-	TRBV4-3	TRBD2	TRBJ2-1	CASSQLAGFNEQFF	TGCGCCAGCAGCCAACTAGCGGGATTCAATGAGCAGTTCTTC
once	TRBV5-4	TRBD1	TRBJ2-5	CASSGSDRGLGETQYF	TGTGCCAGCAGCGGGTCGGACAGGGGGCTTGGAGAGACCCAGTACTTC
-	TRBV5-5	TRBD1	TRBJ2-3	CASSSTGTDTQYF	TGTGCCAGCAGCTCGACAGGGACCGATACGCAGTATTTT
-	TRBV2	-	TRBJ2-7	CASTTLGSYEQYF	TGTGCCAGCACGACCCTTGGGAGCTACGAGCAGTACTTC
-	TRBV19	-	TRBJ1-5	CASSIGGRVFIQPQHF	TGTGCCAGTAGTATAGGAGGCAGGGTTTTTATTCAGCCCCAGCATTTT
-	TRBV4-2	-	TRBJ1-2	CASSQEFLTRNGYTF	TGTGCCAGCAGCCAAGAATTTTTGACTAGAAATGGCTACACCTTC
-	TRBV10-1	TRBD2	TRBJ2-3	CASSEGLAGGTDTQYF	TGCGCCAGCAGTGAAGGACTAGCGGGAGGCACAGATACGCAGTATTTT
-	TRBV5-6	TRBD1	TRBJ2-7	CASSPGGLATYEQYF	TGTGCCAGCAGCCCAGGGGGCTTGGCGACCTACGAGCAGTACTTC
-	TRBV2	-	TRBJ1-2	CATEQGSYGYTF	TGTGCCACCGAACAAGGATCCTATGGCTACACCTTC
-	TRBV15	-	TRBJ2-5	CATSRGAQETQYF	TGTGCCACCAGCAGAGGCGCCCAGGAGACCCAGTACTTC
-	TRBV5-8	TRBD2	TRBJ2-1	CASSDGLAGDEQFF	TGTGCCAGCAGTGATGGACTAGCGGGGGATGAGCAGTTCTTC
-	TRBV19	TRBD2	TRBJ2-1	CASKGLAESYNEQFF	TGTGCCAGTAAAGGACTAGCGGAGTCCTACAATGAGCAGTTCTTC
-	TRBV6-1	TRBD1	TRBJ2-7	CASRLDRVGPYF	TGTGCCAGCAGGCTGGACAGGGTGGGACCCTACTTC
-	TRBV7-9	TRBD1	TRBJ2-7	CASSLGLDRGHEQYF	TGTGCCAGCAGCTTAGGACTTGACAGGGGCCACGAGCAGTACTTC
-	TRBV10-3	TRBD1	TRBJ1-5	CAISESGTGVPQHF	TGTGCCATCAGTGAGTCCGGGACAGGGGTCCCCCAGCATTTT
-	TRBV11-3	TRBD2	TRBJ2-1	CASSLSGVAGEQFF	TGTGCCAGCAGCCTCTCGGGCGTAGCGGGCGAGCAGTTCTTC
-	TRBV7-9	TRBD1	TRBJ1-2	CASIPGQSYGYTF	TGTGCCAGCATCCCGGGACAGTCCTATGGCTACACCTTC
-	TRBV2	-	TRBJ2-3	CASSPGTASTDTQYF	TGTGCCAGCAGTCCCGGGACGGCTAGCACAGATACGCAGTATTTT
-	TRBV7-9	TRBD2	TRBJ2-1	CASSSELAGVGGEQFF	TGTGCCAGCAGCTCTGAACTAGCGGGGGTCGGAGGAGAGCAGTTCTTC
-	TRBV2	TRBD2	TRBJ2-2	CASSQTSGLNTGELFF	TGTGCCAGCAGTCAGACTAGCGGCCTTAACACCGGGGAGCTGTTTTTT
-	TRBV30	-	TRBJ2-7	CAWSVQGTYEQYF	TGTGCCTGGAGTGTACAGGGTACCTACGAGCAGTACTTC
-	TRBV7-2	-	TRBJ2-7	CASSLVRGWPYEQYF	TGTGCCAGCAGCTTAGTGAGGGGATGGCCCTACGAGCAGTACTTC
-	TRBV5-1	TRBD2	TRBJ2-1	CASSGSLAGGPNEQFF	TGCGCCAGCAGCGGGTCACTAGCGGGAGGGCCAAATGAGCAGTTCTTC
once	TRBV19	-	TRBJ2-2	CASREWGGTGELFF	TGTGCCAGTAGGGAATGGGGTGGCACCGGGGAGCTGTTTTTT
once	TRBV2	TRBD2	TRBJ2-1	CASSEGGGGGYNEQFF	TGTGCCAGCAGTGAAGGTGGCGGGGGTGGCTACAATGAGCAGTTCTTC
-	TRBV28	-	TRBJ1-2	CASSPRGNYGYTF	TGTGCCAGCAGCCCCCGGGGTAACTATGGCTACACCTTC
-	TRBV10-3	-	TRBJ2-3	CAISYTADTQYF	TGTGCCATCTCGTATACAGCAGATACGCAGTATTTT